The 8 T cell receptor beta chains below all came from one sample that was sequenced in a study of cytomegalovirus exposure and HLA in healthy donors. Primers included in the PCR were 60 Vbeta and 13 Jbeta primers. Method: immunoSEQ multiplex PCR; TCRdb's copy keeps in-frame clones and lacks some. Its table lists some 120,000 clones. The sequenced sample was PBMCs. The origin of the receptors is a man aged 25-45 years in good health and CMV-seronegative.

The chain links TRBV30 to TRBJ1-2; unclear D gene. In germline, CDR1 is GTSNPN, CDR2 SVGIG (reference sequence). V was clipped by 8 bases and J by 0 bases, with 7 bases between them. This CDR3 comprises 11 residues. Here the CDR3 reads CAETTNYGYTF. In DNA form, the CDR3 reads TGTGCCGAAACTACTAACTATGGCTACACCTTC.

V gene TRBV13 combines with J gene TRBJ2-2; no firm D call. This CDR3 comprises 13 residues. The ends were cut back, 5 bases at V and 6 bases at J, with 10 bases in the middle. Germline V CDR1 and CDR2: PRHDT, FYEKMQ (reference sequence). The CDR3 protein is CASSPRLAGELFF. DNA for the CDR3: TGTGCCAGCAGCCCTCGGTTGGCCGGGGAGCTGTTTTTT.

This CDR3 reads CATSSGGAADTQYF. The CDR3 nucleotides are TGTGCCACCAGCAGTGGGGGGGCTGCAGATACGCAGTATTTT. The rearrangement joins TRBV15 to TRBJ2-3, with D possibly TRBD2 on 7 matching bases. Trimming shortened V by 3 bases and J by 4 bases, and 11 bases separated the two germline ends. CDR3 length equals 14 residues. Germline V CDR1 and CDR2: LNHNV, YYDKDF (reference sequence).

The rearrangement joins TRBV19 to TRBJ1-1; no definite D call. This CDR3 has 14 residues. The V end was cut by 0 bases, the J end by 6 bases, with 11 bases between. In germline, CDR1 is LNHDA, CDR2 SQIVND (reference sequence). CDR3 DNA sequence: TGTGCCAGTAGTATAGATTCGTTTAGCGCTGAAGCTTTCTTT. This gives the protein CASSIDSFSAEAFF.

The chain joins TRBV7-2 to TRBJ2-1; 8 bases line up with TRBD1. Looked up from germline, CDR1 is SGHTA and CDR2 is FQGNSA. This CDR3 region has 13 residues. J gave up 4 bases and V 7 bases, and 3 bases lay outside the gene matches. CDR3 sequence (DNA): TGTGCCAGCACCGGGGACAGGTACAATGAGCAGTTCTTC. Its translation is CASTGDRYNEQFF.

This chain links TRBV27 with TRBJ1-2; maybe TRBD1 (6 bases). CDR1 MNHEY and CDR2 SMNVEV come from the germline V gene (reference sequence). V was cut by 4 bases and J by 0 bases, with 18 bases left in between. The CDR3 length is 17 residues. The CDR3 DNA sequence: TGTGCCAGCAGTTCTTCCCCGGACAGAACCCCTAACTATGGCTACACCTTC. Protein: CASSSSPDRTPNYGYTF.

The rearrangement joins TRBV19 to TRBJ1-2, with no clear D. This CDR3 contains 12 residues. The V end was cut by 3 bases, the J end by 4 bases, with 6 bases between. Germline CDR1 is LNHDA and CDR2 is SQIVND (reference sequence). The CDR3 sequence is CASSMQSYGYTF. In DNA form, the CDR3 reads TGTGCCAGTAGTATGCAGTCCTATGGCTACACCTTC.

The J gene is TRBJ1-1, the V gene TRBV5-6; possible D gene TRBD1, 6 bases. The germline V and J ends were trimmed by 4 bases and 6 bases, with 13 bases remaining between them. This CDR3 has 13 residues. Germline lookup yields CDR1 SGHDT and CDR2 YYEEEE. The DNA of the CDR3 is TGTGCCAGCAGCCGGGGGGCGGGGGCTGAAGCTTTCTTT. It translates to CASSRGAGAEAFF.